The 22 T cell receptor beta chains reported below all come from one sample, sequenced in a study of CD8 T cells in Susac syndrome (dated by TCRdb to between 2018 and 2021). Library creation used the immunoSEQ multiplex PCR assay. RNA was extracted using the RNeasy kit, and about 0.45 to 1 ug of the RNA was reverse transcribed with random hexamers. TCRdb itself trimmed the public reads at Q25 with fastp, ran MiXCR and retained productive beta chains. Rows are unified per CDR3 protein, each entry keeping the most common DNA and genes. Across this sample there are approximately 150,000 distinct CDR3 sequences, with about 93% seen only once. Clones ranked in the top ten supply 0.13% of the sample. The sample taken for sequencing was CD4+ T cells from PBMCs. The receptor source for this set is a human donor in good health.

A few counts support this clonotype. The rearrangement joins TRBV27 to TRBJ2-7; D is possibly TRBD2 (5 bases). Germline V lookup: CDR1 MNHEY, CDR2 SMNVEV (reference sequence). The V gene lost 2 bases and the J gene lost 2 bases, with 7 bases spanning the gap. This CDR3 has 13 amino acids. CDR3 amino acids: CASSLHGAYEQYF. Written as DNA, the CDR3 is TGTGCCAGCAGTTTACACGGGGCCTACGAGCAGTACTTC.

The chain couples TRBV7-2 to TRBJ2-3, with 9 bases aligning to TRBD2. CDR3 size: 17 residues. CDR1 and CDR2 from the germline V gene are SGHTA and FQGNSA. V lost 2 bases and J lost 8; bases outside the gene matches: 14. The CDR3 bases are TGTGCCAGCAGCTTAATGGTCGCGGGGGGGATCGAGGGTACGCAGTATTTT. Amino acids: CASSLMVAGGIEGTQYF.

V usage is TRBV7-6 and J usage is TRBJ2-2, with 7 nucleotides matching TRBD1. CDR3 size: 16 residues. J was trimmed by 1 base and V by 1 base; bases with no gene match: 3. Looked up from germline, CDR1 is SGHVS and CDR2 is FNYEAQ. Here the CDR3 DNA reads TGTGCCAGCAGCTTAGGGACAGGCCTGAACACCGGGGAGCTGTTTTTT. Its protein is CASSLGTGLNTGELFF.

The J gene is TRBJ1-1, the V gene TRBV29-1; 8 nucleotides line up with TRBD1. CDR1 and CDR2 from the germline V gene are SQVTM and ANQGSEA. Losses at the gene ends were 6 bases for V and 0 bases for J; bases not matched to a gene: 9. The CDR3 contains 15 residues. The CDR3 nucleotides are TGCAGCGTCCGAGGGGGGACAGGAATGAACACTGAAGCTTTCTTT. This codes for CSVRGGTGMNTEAFF.

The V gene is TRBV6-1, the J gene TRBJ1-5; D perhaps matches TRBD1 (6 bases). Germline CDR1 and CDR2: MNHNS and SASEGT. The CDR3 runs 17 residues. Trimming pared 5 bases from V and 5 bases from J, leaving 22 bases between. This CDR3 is CASSPNPDRLLYQPQHF. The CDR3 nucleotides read TGTGCCAGCAGTCCGAATCCCGACAGGCTCCTCTATCAGCCCCAGCATTTT.

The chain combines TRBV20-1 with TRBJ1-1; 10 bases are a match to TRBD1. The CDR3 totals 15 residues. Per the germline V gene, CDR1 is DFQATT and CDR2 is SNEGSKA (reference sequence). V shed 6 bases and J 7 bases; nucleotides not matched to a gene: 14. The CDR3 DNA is TGCAGTGCACGGACAGGGGGGATGAGCGGGGGTGAAGCTTTCTTT. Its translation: CSARTGGMSGGEAFF.

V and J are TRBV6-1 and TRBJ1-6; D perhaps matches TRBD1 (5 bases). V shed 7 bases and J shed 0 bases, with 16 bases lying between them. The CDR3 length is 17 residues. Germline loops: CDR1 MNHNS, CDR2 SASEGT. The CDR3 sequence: CASMPSTASSYNSPLHF. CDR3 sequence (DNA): TGTGCCAGCATGCCCTCGACAGCGAGCTCCTATAATTCACCCCTCCACTTT.

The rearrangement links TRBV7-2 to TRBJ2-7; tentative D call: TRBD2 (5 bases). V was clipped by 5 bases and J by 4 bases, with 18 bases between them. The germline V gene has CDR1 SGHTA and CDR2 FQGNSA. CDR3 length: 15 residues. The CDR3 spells CASSGGAALGYEQYF. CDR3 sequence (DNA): TGTGCCAGCAGCGGAGGCGCAGCCCTAGGGTACGAGCAGTACTTC. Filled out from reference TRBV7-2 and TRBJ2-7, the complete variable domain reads GAGVSQSPSNKVTEKGKDVELRCDPISGHTALYWYRQSLGQGLEFLIYFQGNSAPDKSGLPSDRFSAERTGGSVSTLTIQRTQQEDSAVYLCASSGGAALGYEQYFGPGTRLTVT.

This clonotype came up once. CDR3 amino acids: CASSIVAGVGTGELFF. CDR3 DNA: TGTGCCAGTAGTATAGTGGCAGGGGTGGGCACCGGGGAGCTGTTTTTT. The rearrangement links TRBV19 to TRBJ2-2; tentatively, D is TRBD1 (6 bases). Germline values: CDR1 LNHDA, CDR2 SQIVND (reference sequence). V dropped 1 base and J dropped 4 bases, with 13 bases sitting between them. The CDR3 spans 16 residues.

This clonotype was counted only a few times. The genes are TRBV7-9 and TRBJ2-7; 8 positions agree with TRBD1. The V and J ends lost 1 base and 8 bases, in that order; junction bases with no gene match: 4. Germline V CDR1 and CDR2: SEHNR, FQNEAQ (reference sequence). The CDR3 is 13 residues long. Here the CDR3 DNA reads TGTGCCAGCAGCTTAGAGGGACAGGAGAAGCAGTACTTC. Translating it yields CASSLEGQEKQYF.

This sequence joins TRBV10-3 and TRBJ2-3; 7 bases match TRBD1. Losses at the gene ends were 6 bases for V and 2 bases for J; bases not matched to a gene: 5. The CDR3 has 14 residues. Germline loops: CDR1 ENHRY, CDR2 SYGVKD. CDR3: CAIRRGLDTDTQYF. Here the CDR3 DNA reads TGTGCCATCAGAAGGGGGCTTGACACAGATACGCAGTATTTT.

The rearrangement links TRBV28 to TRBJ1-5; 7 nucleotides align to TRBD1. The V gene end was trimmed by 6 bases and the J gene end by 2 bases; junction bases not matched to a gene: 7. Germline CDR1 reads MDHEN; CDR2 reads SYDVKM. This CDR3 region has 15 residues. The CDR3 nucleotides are TGTGCCAGCAGACAACCGGGGACAGGCAATCAGCCCCAGCATTTT. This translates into CASRQPGTGNQPQHF.

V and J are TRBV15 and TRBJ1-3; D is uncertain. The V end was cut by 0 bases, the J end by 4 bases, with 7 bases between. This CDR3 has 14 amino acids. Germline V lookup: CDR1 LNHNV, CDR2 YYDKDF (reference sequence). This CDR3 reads CATSRDMEGNTIYF. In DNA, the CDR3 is TGTGCCACCAGCAGAGATATGGAAGGAAACACCATATATTTT.

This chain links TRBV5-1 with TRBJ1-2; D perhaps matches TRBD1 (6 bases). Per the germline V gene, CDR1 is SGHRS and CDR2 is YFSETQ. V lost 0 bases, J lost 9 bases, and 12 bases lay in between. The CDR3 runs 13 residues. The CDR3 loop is CASSLDRVSSYTF. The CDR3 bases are TGCGCCAGCAGCTTGGACAGGGTCAGTAGCTACACCTTC.

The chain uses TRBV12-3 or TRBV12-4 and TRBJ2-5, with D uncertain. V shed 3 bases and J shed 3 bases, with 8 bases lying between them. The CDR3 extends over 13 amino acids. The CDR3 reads CASSFVEKETQYF. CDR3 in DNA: TGTGCCAGCAGTTTTGTGGAGAAAGAGACCCAGTACTTC.

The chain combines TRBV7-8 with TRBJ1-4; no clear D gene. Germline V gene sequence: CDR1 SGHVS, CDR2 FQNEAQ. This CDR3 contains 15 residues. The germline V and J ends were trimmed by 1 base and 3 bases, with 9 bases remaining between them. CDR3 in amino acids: CASSLGLGPNEKLFF. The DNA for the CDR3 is TGTGCCAGCAGCTTAGGTCTCGGGCCTAATGAAAAACTGTTTTTT.

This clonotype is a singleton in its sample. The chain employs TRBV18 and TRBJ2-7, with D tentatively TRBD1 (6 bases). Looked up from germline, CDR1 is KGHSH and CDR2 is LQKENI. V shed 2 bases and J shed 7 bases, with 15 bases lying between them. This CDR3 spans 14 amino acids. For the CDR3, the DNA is TGTGCCAGCTCACCAAGACAGGCCCAGGGGGAGCAGTACTTC. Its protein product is CASSPRQAQGEQYF.

CDR3 DNA sequence: TGTGCCAGCAGCATCGACAGGGTTTTCGGAGAGACCCAGTACTTC. This codes for CASSIDRVFGETQYF. The V call is TRBV11-1, the J call TRBJ2-5, with 7 bases identical to TRBD1. V lost 5 bases and J lost 4; bases outside the gene matches: 10. This CDR3 comprises 15 residues. Germline V lookup: CDR1 SGHAT, CDR2 FQDESV (reference sequence).

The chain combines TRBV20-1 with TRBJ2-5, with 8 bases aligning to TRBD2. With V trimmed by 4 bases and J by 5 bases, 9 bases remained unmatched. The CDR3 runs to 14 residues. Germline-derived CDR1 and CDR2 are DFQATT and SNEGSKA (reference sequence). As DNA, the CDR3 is TGCAGTGCTATCAGCGGGGGTGGTGGGGAGACCCAGTACTTC. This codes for CSAISGGGGETQYF.

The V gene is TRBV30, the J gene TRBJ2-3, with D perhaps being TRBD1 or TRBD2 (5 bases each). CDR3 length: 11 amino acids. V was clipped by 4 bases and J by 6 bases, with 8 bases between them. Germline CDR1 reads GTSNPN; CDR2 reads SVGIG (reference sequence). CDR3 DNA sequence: TGTGCCTGGACCGGGGCGGATACGCAGTATTTT. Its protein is CAWTGADTQYF.

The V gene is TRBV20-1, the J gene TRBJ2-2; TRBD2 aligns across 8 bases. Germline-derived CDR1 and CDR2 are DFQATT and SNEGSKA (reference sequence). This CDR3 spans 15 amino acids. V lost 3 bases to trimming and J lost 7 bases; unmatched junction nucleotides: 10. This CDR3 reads CSASKSGGNVGELFF. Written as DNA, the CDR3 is TGCAGTGCTAGCAAAAGCGGGGGAAACGTCGGGGAGCTGTTTTTT.

The CDR3 DNA reads as TGTGCCAGCAGTTGGGGGAACGATGCCTACGAGCAGTACTTC. The encoded protein is CASSWGNDAYEQYF. The chain links TRBV6-5 to TRBJ2-7; D may match TRBD1 or TRBD2 (5 bases each). Germline loops: CDR1 MNHEY, CDR2 SVGAGI. This CDR3 is 14 amino acids long. The V end lost 4 bases, the J end lost 2 bases, and 12 bases lay between the germline ends.